These 30 T cell receptor beta chains originate from one sample sequenced in a study of response to subunit inactivated influenza vaccine. TCRdb passed the RT-PCR reads through MiXCR, listing each CDR3 protein once. Among 500,000 to 600,000 distinct CDR3 sequences, about 11% were seen once, and the ten largest hold around 9.6%. The sequences come from PBMCs from blood, collected on the day of vaccination. These receptors were taken from a man aged 45-65 years who received an inactivated influenza vaccine.

This clonotype was counted only a few times. CDR3 region: CSARSAGSGTEQFF. The CDR3 coding sequence is TGCAGTGCTAGATCTGCGGGCTCGGGGACAGAGCAGTTCTTC. The chain carries TRBV20-1 and TRBJ2-1, with TRBD1 as a possible D gene (6 bases). CDR1 and CDR2 from the germline V gene are DFQATT and SNEGSKA (reference sequence). This CDR3 region has 14 residues. The V and J ends lost 2 bases and 10 bases respectively, with 18 bases between them.

This clonotype was picked up a small number of times. The V call is TRBV12-3 or TRBV12-4, the J call TRBJ2-1; TRBD1 might be the D (6 bases). There are 15 residues in the CDR3. V gave up 5 bases and J gave up 9 bases, with 20 bases separating them. The CDR3 region has the DNA TGTGCCAGCAGTCACAAGGGCCAGGGGCTTAGTGAGCAGTTCTTC. This encodes CASSHKGQGLSEQFF.

The sample holds many counts of this clonotype. The chain joins TRBV4-3 to TRBJ1-2; 7 bases agree with TRBD1. Losses at the gene ends were 0 bases for V and 8 bases for J; bases not matched to a gene: 3. The CDR3 is made up of 13 amino acids. CDR1 is LGHNA and CDR2 is YSLEER in the germline V gene. The CDR3 nucleotides read TGCGCCAGCAGCCAAGACAGGGGGGGAGGCTACACCTTC. It translates to CASSQDRGGGYTF.

The chain is built from TRBV28 and TRBJ2-1, with a tentative D call TRBD1 (8 bases). CDR1 is MDHEN, CDR2 SYDVKM, per germline. CDR3 length: 16 residues. The V end was cut by 6 bases, the J end by 1 base, with 16 bases between. The CDR3 coding sequence is TGTGCCAGCAGACCCACAGGGGGGGGATCCTACAATGAGCAGTTCTTC. Amino acids: CASRPTGGGSYNEQFF.

The chain is built from TRBV29-1 and TRBJ2-2, with unresolved D. Germline lookup yields CDR1 SQVTM and CDR2 ANQGSEA. This CDR3 has 13 amino acids. Trimming took 4 bases from V and 5 from J, leaving 11 bases between them. The CDR3 region has the DNA TGCAGCGTTGGTGCAGAACTTACCGGGGAGCTGTTTTTT. Its protein product is CSVGAELTGELFF.

This clonotype appeared a few times. A read error may be the cause here, since a much bigger clone is one base away. The rearrangement uses TRBV4-2 and TRBJ2-2; TRBD1 aligns across 7 bases. From germline, CDR1 is LGHNA and CDR2 YNFKEQ. Trimming removed 5 bases from V and 1 base from J; junction bases left unmatched: 1. The CDR3 consists of 14 residues. The CDR3, as DNA: TGTGCCAGCAGCTGGGACAGGAACACCGGGGAGCTGTTTTTT. Amino acids: CASSWDRNTGELFF.

Of note for this clonotype: The junction and the germline gene differ at one end; a read error may be behind it. This chain joins TRBV12-3 or TRBV12-4 and TRBJ2-4, with D possibly being TRBD2 (5 bases). The CDR3 contains 13 residues. The CDR3 loop is CASSFNTHGGAIF. The CDR3 region has the DNA TGTGCCAGCAGTTTCAACACACACGGAGGTGCTATATTC.

In its sample, this clonotype was seen a few times. The chain links TRBV11-3 to TRBJ2-1; TRBD2 might be the D (5 bases). V lost 6 bases and J lost 5, with 17 bases in between. CDR1 and CDR2 from the germline V gene are SGHNT and YENEEA. The CDR3 contains 15 residues. CDR3 loop: CASSSGRGLDNEQFF. The CDR3 bases are TGTGCCAGCAGTTCCGGACGCGGGTTGGACAATGAGCAGTTCTTC.

This clonotype was seen more than once but under ten times. V is TRBV4-3 and J is TRBJ1-6; D gene ambiguous. The CDR3 is made up of 13 amino acids. Germline V lookup: CDR1 LGHNA, CDR2 YSLEER. The V gene lost 0 bases and the J gene lost 6 bases, with 3 bases spanning the gap. This chain's CDR3 is CASSQETNSPLHF. CDR3 nucleotides: TGCGCCAGCAGCCAAGAAACTAATTCACCCCTCCACTTT.

V is TRBV6-2 or TRBV6-3 and J is TRBJ1-1; no clear D. The V and J ends lost 2 bases and 1 base respectively, with 8 bases between them. In germline, CDR1 is MNHEY, CDR2 SVGEGT. There are 14 residues in the CDR3. This CDR3 is CASSYGQQNTEAFF. DNA for the CDR3: TGTGCCAGCAGTTACGGGCAGCAGAACACTGAAGCTTTCTTT.

The chain combines TRBV12-3 or TRBV12-4 with TRBJ1-4; D may be TRBD1 (5 bases). This CDR3 is built from 14 residues. V was clipped by 5 bases and J by 5 bases, with 12 bases between them. The CDR3 protein is CASSLGHQNEKLFF. The CDR3 nucleotides read TGTGCCAGCAGTCTAGGACACCAAAATGAAAAACTGTTTTTT.

V gene TRBV7-9 combines with J gene TRBJ2-1, with TRBD2 identical over 7 bases. This CDR3 has 14 residues. Germline V CDR1 and CDR2: SEHNR, FQNEAQ (reference sequence). V was pared by 8 bases and J by 2 bases, with 6 bases of the junction left unmatched. The CDR3 DNA reads TGTGCCAGCCGTTCTGCGGGAGCCTACAATGAGCAGTTCTTC. It codes for CASRSAGAYNEQFF.

This clonotype was counted between two and nine times. This chain links TRBV19 with TRBJ2-3; D is possibly TRBD1 or TRBD2 (5 bases each). Germline CDR1 and CDR2: LNHDA and SQIVND (reference sequence). V lost 5 bases and J 2 bases, leaving 8 bases between the germline ends. The CDR3 is 13 amino acids. CDR3 sequence reads: CASSGTFTDTQYF. DNA for the CDR3: TGTGCCAGTAGTGGGACGTTCACAGATACGCAGTATTTT.

The rearrangement joins TRBV4-3 to TRBJ2-2; maybe TRBD2 (6 bases). CDR3 length: 17 amino acids. The germline CDR1 and CDR2 sequences are LGHNA and YSLEER. V lost 0 bases, J lost 3 bases, and 14 bases lay in between. The CDR3 sequence is CASSQDGYTSHTGELFF. The CDR3 DNA reads TGCGCCAGCAGCCAAGATGGATATACTAGCCACACCGGGGAGCTGTTTTTT.

This clonotype was seen a handful of times. V and J are TRBV9 and TRBJ2-1; TRBD2 matches at 10 bases. This CDR3 has 15 amino acids. J gave up 9 bases and V 0 bases, and 6 bases lay outside the gene matches. The germline V gene encodes CDR1 SGDLS and CDR2 YYNGEE. Here the CDR3 reads CASSVASGRQREQFF. The DNA for the CDR3 is TGTGCCAGCAGCGTAGCTAGCGGGAGACAGCGTGAGCAGTTCTTC.

The rearrangement uses TRBV5-1 and TRBJ1-1; D remains ambiguous. The V end was cut by 4 bases, the J end by 1 base, with 11 bases between. This CDR3 has 14 amino acids. The germline gives CDR1 SGHRS, CDR2 YFSETQ. The CDR3 loop is CASSLGKENTEAFF. The CDR3 region has the DNA TGCGCCAGCAGCCTAGGGAAGGAGAACACTGAAGCTTTCTTT.

This chain links TRBV20-1 with TRBJ2-3; the match to TRBD2 covers 7 bases. Germline assignment: CDR1 DFQATT and CDR2 SNEGSKA (reference sequence). The V segment lost 1 base and the J segment 0 bases; nucleotides outside the gene matches: 4. This CDR3 region has 15 residues. CDR3 nucleotides: TGCAGTGCTAGAGTAGCGGGTTATAGCACAGATACGCAGTATTTT. It encodes CSARVAGYSTDTQYF.

In its sample, this clonotype was seen many times. The chain employs TRBV29-1 and TRBJ2-1; 9 nucleotides line up with TRBD2. This CDR3 has 15 residues. V was clipped by 0 bases and J by 2 bases; unmatched bases: 2. Looked up from germline, CDR1 is SQVTM and CDR2 is ANQGSEA. The CDR3: CSVEDRLAAYNEQFF. The CDR3 DNA follows: TGCAGCGTTGAAGATAGACTAGCGGCCTACAATGAGCAGTTCTTC.

This clonotype was counted ten times or more. The chain links TRBV5-1 to TRBJ2-3; no definite D call. This CDR3 is 14 amino acids long. CDR1 and CDR2 (germline): SGHRS, YFSETQ. Between the trimmed V and J ends, which lost 1 base and 1 base, there was a span of 7 bases. For the CDR3, the DNA is TGCGCCAGCAGCTTGAACGGGCGCACAGATACGCAGTATTTT. Protein product: CASSLNGRTDTQYF.

In its sample, this clonotype was seen a few times. This chain connects TRBV12-3 or TRBV12-4 to TRBJ2-1; 7 nucleotides match TRBD1. V shed 6 bases and J 1 base; nucleotides not matched to a gene: 3. This CDR3 is built from 14 residues. The CDR3 loop reads CASRMTGSYNEQFF. CDR3 nucleotide sequence: TGTGCCAGCAGGATGACAGGGTCCTACAATGAGCAGTTCTTC.

The chain couples TRBV20-1 to TRBJ1-1, with TRBD1 matching over 9 bases. In germline, CDR1 is DFQATT, CDR2 SNEGSKA (reference sequence). Trimming removed 6 bases from V and 10 bases from J; junction bases left unmatched: 12. This CDR3 spans 13 amino acids. CDR3 DNA sequence: TGCAGTGCCCAACAGGGGGCCACGGCTGGAGCTTTCTTT. It specifies CSAQQGATAGAFF.

The V and J genes are TRBV14 and TRBJ2-5, with TRBD2 identical over 8 bases. The CDR3 is made up of 16 amino acids. V was pared by 2 bases and J by 5 bases, with 10 bases of the junction left unmatched. Germline-derived CDR1 and CDR2 are SGHDN and FVKESK. In DNA, the CDR3 is TGTGCCAGCAGCCAATGGCTAGCGGGCCCTGCGGAGACCCAGTACTTC. Translated: CASSQWLAGPAETQYF.

This clonotype was detected many times. This sequence joins TRBV4-3 and TRBJ2-5, with D possibly TRBD1 on 6 matching bases. Looked up from germline, CDR1 is LGHNA and CDR2 is YSLEER. This CDR3 has 19 amino acids. Trimming removed 0 bases at V and 2 bases at J, with 22 bases between. The CDR3 DNA reads as TGCGCCAGCAGCCAAGATAATATGAAGGGGACAAACTATCAAGAGACCCAGTACTTC. This codes for CASSQDNMKGTNYQETQYF.

The V and J genes are TRBV6-5 and TRBJ1-1; no clear D gene. The germline V and J ends were trimmed by 0 bases and 5 bases, with 13 bases remaining between them. From germline, CDR1 is MNHEY and CDR2 SVGAGI. This CDR3 is built from 15 residues. The CDR3 region is CASSYSFRVRTEAFF. DNA of the CDR3: TGTGCCAGCAGTTACTCGTTTAGGGTACGAACTGAAGCTTTCTTT.

In this sample, this clonotype turned up a few times. The gene calls are TRBV19 and TRBJ2-1; D call uncertain. The CDR3 consists of 13 residues. V was clipped by 5 bases and J by 3 bases, with 8 bases between them. Germline CDR1 and CDR2: LNHDA and SQIVND (reference sequence). CDR3 DNA sequence: TGTGCCAGTAGTTTCGCCCTCTACAATGAGCAGTTCTTC. It yields the protein CASSFALYNEQFF.

This clonotype was observed at least ten times. V and J are TRBV7-2 and TRBJ2-7; 12 nucleotides agree with TRBD2. The CDR3 has 14 amino acids. The junction had 0 bases not matched to a gene; V was cut back by 4 bases and J by 2 bases. Germline CDR1 and CDR2: SGHTA and FQGNSA. The CDR3: CASSSSGGAYEQYF. The CDR3 nucleotides read TGTGCCAGCAGCTCTAGCGGGGGGGCCTACGAGCAGTACTTC.

The CDR3, as DNA: TGTGCCAGCAGTTCCCCTCCTAGCGGGGGATTTGATACGCAGTATTTT. Protein product: CASSSPPSGGFDTQYF. This chain links TRBV6-2 or TRBV6-3 with TRBJ2-3; 10 positions agree with TRBD2. J was trimmed by 6 bases and V by 4 bases; bases with no gene match: 10. The germline V gene has CDR1 MNHEY and CDR2 SVGEGT. This CDR3 is 16 amino acids long.

The V and J genes are TRBV29-1 and TRBJ2-7; tentatively, D is TRBD2 (5 bases). Germline-derived CDR1 and CDR2 are SQVTM and ANQGSEA. The CDR3 runs to 11 residues. V was clipped by 5 bases and J by 0 bases, with 5 bases between them. CDR3 in amino acids: CSVRDSYEQYF. CDR3 bases: TGCAGCGTTCGGGACTCCTACGAGCAGTACTTC.

The V call is TRBV19, the J call TRBJ1-5; TRBD1 matches 7 bases. V was clipped by 6 bases and J by 3 bases; unmatched bases: 5. CDR1 is LNHDA, CDR2 SQIVND, per germline (reference sequence). This CDR3 is 14 amino acids long. The CDR3 protein is CASRPTGDNQPQHF. The CDR3 DNA sequence: TGTGCCAGTAGACCCACAGGGGACAATCAGCCCCAGCATTTT.

In its sample, this clonotype was seen once. The chain joins TRBV7-9 to TRBJ2-2, with 8 bases matching TRBD1. Germline assignment: CDR1 SEHNR and CDR2 FQNEAQ (reference sequence). V dropped 5 bases and J dropped 1; count of bases not matched to a gene: 6. This CDR3 has 16 residues. The CDR3 spells CASSPFGTGNTGELFF. Written as DNA, the CDR3 is TGTGCCAGCAGCCCTTTTGGGACAGGGAACACCGGGGAGCTGTTTTTT. The full variable domain, rest sourced from reference TRBV7-9 and TRBJ2-2, is DTGVSQNPRHKITKRGQNVTFRCDPISEHNRLYWYRQTLGQGPEFLTYFQNEAQLEKSRLLSDRFSAERPKGSFSTLEIQRTEQGDSAMYLCASSPFGTGNTGELFFGEGSRLTVL.